A selection of T cell receptor beta chains follows, all from one sample in a study of T cells in Graves' hyperthyroidism and ophthalmopathy. TCRdb called the multiplex PCR reads again in MiXCR, with one record for every CDR3 protein. The data hold approximately 740,000 distinct CDR3 sequences, with about 14% observed a single time. Input material: blood. The receptors stem from a woman aged 18-29 years with Graves' hyperthyroidism. Each CDR3 is given without its conserved first and last residue.

v_call: TRBV20-1; j_call: TRBJ2-5; cdr3_aa: SARSGTPGTQY
v_call: TRBV2; j_call: TRBJ2-1; cdr3_aa: ASGKGLAGNEQF
v_call: TRBV7-2; j_call: TRBJ1-1; cdr3_aa: ASSFTDTEAF
v_call: TRBV28; j_call: TRBJ2-3; cdr3_aa: ASSFAGAIRRDTQY
v_call: TRBV6-1; j_call: TRBJ2-2; cdr3_aa: ASSEGLWLGRNTGELF
v_call: TRBV29-1; j_call: TRBJ1-2; cdr3_aa: SVEGSPLPFPNLGYT
v_call: TRBV29-1; j_call: TRBJ2-5; cdr3_aa: SVGGQGGTQY
v_call: TRBV24-1; j_call: TRBJ1-5; cdr3_aa: ATSDSGTPQH
v_call: TRBV6-5; j_call: TRBJ1-1; cdr3_aa: ASSLQGDRNTEAF
v_call: TRBV12-3/TRBV12-4; j_call: TRBJ2-6; cdr3_aa: ATRRTYLSGANVLT
v_call: TRBV5-1; j_call: TRBJ2-2; cdr3_aa: ASSTGQGSSTGELF
v_call: TRBV28; j_call: TRBJ2-1; cdr3_aa: ASSSAGNDDEQF
v_call: TRBV7-2; j_call: TRBJ1-5; cdr3_aa: ASSSRTGIDQPQH
v_call: TRBV19; j_call: TRBJ2-7; cdr3_aa: ASSIFGGRVPSGEQY
v_call: TRBV15; j_call: TRBJ2-7; cdr3_aa: ATSTKTGGSYEQY